Following are 25 T cell receptor beta chains from one sample sequenced in a study of blood T cell repertoires in COVID-19. Assay used: immunoSEQ multiplex PCR; TCRdb lists only in-frame clones, some missing. Among some 190,000 clones listed, about four fifths were seen once. The sequencing sample was made of peripheral blood. These receptor sequences come from a man between 60 and 75 years old with acute or convalescent COVID-19.

The chain links TRBV24-1 to TRBJ2-3; possible D gene TRBD1, 6 bases. V was pared by 2 bases and J by 2 bases, with 34 bases between. The CDR3 is 23 residues long. CDR1 is KGHDR, CDR2 SFDVKD, per germline. For the CDR3, the DNA is TGTGCCACCAGTGATTCGCCTTACAGGGCCCTGAGATGGAACTCCTCTCACACAGATACGCAGTATTTT. It specifies CATSDSPYRALRWNSSHTDTQYF.

This clone was observed a few times. The chain has TRBV19 and TRBJ2-2; a possible D gene is TRBD2 (5 bases). The ends were cut back, 9 bases at V and 5 bases at J, with 10 bases in the middle. This CDR3 has 12 residues. Germline values: CDR1 LNHDA, CDR2 SQIVND (reference sequence). The CDR3 loop is CASGELTGELFF. As DNA, the CDR3 is TGTGCCAGCGGGGAACTAACCGGGGAGCTGTTTTTT.

This chain uses TRBV4-2 with TRBJ1-2, with no clear D. V was pared by 0 bases and J by 4 bases, with 12 bases between. Germline V lookup: CDR1 LGHNA, CDR2 YNFKEQ. This CDR3 region has 15 residues. The CDR3 spells CASSQDHGSSYGYTF. The CDR3, as DNA: TGTGCCAGCAGCCAAGATCACGGGAGTTCCTATGGCTACACCTTC.

The chain is built from TRBV5-1 and TRBJ1-3; 7 bases are shared with TRBD1. Germline values: CDR1 SGHRS, CDR2 YFSETQ. The CDR3 consists of 15 residues. V was pared by 0 bases and J by 2 bases, with 2 bases of the junction left unmatched. The CDR3: CASSLDRGAGNTIYF. The CDR3 DNA reads as TGCGCCAGCAGCTTGGACAGGGGAGCTGGAAACACCATATATTTT.

The chain links TRBV5-1 to TRBJ2-3; the match to TRBD2 covers 12 bases. V shed 3 bases, J shed 0 bases, and the junction held 2 bases outside the gene matches. Per the germline V gene, CDR1 is SGHRS and CDR2 is YFSETQ. CDR3 length: 16 amino acids. DNA for the CDR3: TGCGCCAGCAGCTCTGGACTAGCGGGAAGCACAGATACGCAGTATTTT. As protein: CASSSGLAGSTDTQYF. The variable domain in full, with the rest retrieved from reference TRBV5-1 and TRBJ2-3, is KAGVTQTPRYLIKTRGQQVTLSCSPISGHRSVSWYQQTPGQGLQFLFEYFSETQRNKGNFPGRFSGRQFSNSRSEMNVSTLELGDSALYLCASSSGLAGSTDTQYFGPGTRLTVL.

This chain joins TRBV4-1 and TRBJ2-1, with D perhaps TRBD2 (6 bases). V was shortened by 4 bases and J by 0 bases, with 10 bases between the two germline ends. The CDR3 loop spans 15 amino acids. Germline CDR1 is MGHRA and CDR2 is YSYEKL. The CDR3 here is CASSPWEASYNEQFF. The CDR3 DNA follows: TGCGCCAGCAGCCCTTGGGAGGCCTCCTACAATGAGCAGTTCTTC.

The rearrangement links TRBV30 to TRBJ2-7; 7 bases align to TRBD2. This CDR3 is 14 amino acids long. Germline-derived CDR1 and CDR2 are GTSNPN and SVGIG (reference sequence). The V segment lost 3 bases and the J segment 3 bases; nucleotides outside the gene matches: 8. As DNA, the CDR3 is TGTGCCTGGAGCGAAACGGGAGGAAGCTACGAGCAGTACTTC. It codes for CAWSETGGSYEQYF.

The gene calls are TRBV5-1 and TRBJ2-5, with TRBD1 matching 8 bases. The CDR3 spans 13 residues. Germline V CDR1 and CDR2: SGHRS, YFSETQ. Trimming at V came to 4 bases and at J to 5 bases, leaving 4 bases not matched to a gene. The CDR3, as DNA: TGCGCCAGCAGCGGGGGACAGGCGGAGACCCAGTACTTC. This sequence encodes CASSGGQAETQYF.

This CDR3 is CASSFGQGRWEQPQHF. CDR3 nucleotide sequence: TGTGCCAGCAGCTTTGGACAGGGAAGGTGGGAGCAGCCCCAGCATTTT. The chain carries TRBV7-6 and TRBJ1-5; 8 bases are a match to TRBD1. With V trimmed by 3 bases and J by 7 bases, 11 bases remained unmatched. The CDR3 is 16 amino acids. Germline values: CDR1 SGHVS, CDR2 FNYEAQ.

The J gene is TRBJ2-4, the V gene TRBV6-5; D ambiguous. Germline V gives CDR1 MNHEY, CDR2 SVGAGI. CDR3 length: 14 amino acids. Trimming left V 6 bases short and J 8 bases short, with 17 bases between. The CDR3 sequence is CASRSEKPIDIQYF. CDR3 nucleotide sequence: TGTGCCAGCAGGAGCGAGAAGCCCATAGACATTCAGTACTTC.

The chain is built from TRBV6-5 and TRBJ2-2; TRBD2 matches at 14 bases. Trimming took 4 bases from V and 5 from J; bases not matched to a gene: 3. Germline-derived CDR1 and CDR2 are MNHEY and SVGAGI. The CDR3 extends over 16 amino acids. CDR3: CASSFGTSGSTGELFF. DNA of the CDR3: TGTGCCAGCAGTTTCGGGACTAGCGGGAGTACCGGGGAGCTGTTTTTT.

V usage is TRBV15 and J usage is TRBJ2-5; D is possibly TRBD1 (6 bases). This CDR3 is 18 amino acids long. V lost 1 base and J 1 base, leaving 19 bases between the germline ends. Germline CDR1 is LNHNV and CDR2 is YYDKDF (reference sequence). This CDR3 reads CATSRGSSGWGPQETQYF. The DNA of the CDR3 is TGTGCCACCAGCAGAGGTAGTTCAGGGTGGGGGCCCCAAGAGACCCAGTACTTC. The full variable domain, rest sourced from reference TRBV15 and TRBJ2-5, is DAMVIQNPRYQVTQFGKPVTLSCSQTLNHNVMYWYQQKSSQAPKLLFHYYDKDFNNEADTPDNFQSRRPNTSFCFLDIRSPGLGDTAMYLCATSRGSSGWGPQETQYFGPGTRLLVL.

CDR3 bases: TGTGCCAGCAGCCAAGGGGGGCCCGGAGGCGCAGATACGCAGTATTTT. It specifies CASSQGGPGGADTQYF. The chain joins TRBV4-2 to TRBJ2-3, with D possibly matching TRBD1 (6 bases). Trimming took off 1 base at V and 4 bases at J, with 15 bases between the two ends. Germline V gives CDR1 LGHNA, CDR2 YNFKEQ. The CDR3 covers 16 residues.

This clone has only one observation. This chain uses TRBV5-1 with TRBJ2-2, with D perhaps matching TRBD2 (6 bases). The CDR3 contains 16 residues. The germline gives CDR1 SGHRS, CDR2 YFSETQ. Trimming shortened V by 0 bases and J by 2 bases, and 11 bases separated the two germline ends. The CDR3 coding sequence is TGCGCCAGCAGCTTGGATCCGGGGGTCAACACCGGGGAGCTGTTTTTT. It specifies CASSLDPGVNTGELFF.

The gene calls are TRBV5-1 and TRBJ2-7; tentative D call: TRBD1 (5 bases). CDR1 and CDR2 (germline): SGHRS, YFSETQ. Trimming left V 0 bases short and J 4 bases short, with 11 bases between. This CDR3 region has 14 residues. The CDR3 sequence: CASSLAGARYEQYF. In DNA, the CDR3 is TGCGCCAGCAGCTTGGCTGGGGCACGGTACGAGCAGTACTTC.

V gene TRBV11-2 combines with J gene TRBJ2-7; maybe TRBD2 (6 bases). From germline, CDR1 is SGHAT and CDR2 FQNNGV. The length of the CDR3 is 16 residues. Trimming stripped 1 base from V and 2 bases from J, with 15 bases between. The CDR3 nucleotides read TGTGCCAGCAGCTTAGGACCGCGGAGGGGCCCCTACGAGCAGTACTTC. Its translation is CASSLGPRRGPYEQYF.

The V gene is TRBV5-1, the J gene TRBJ1-3, with a possible D match to TRBD1 (6 bases). V gave up 4 bases and J gave up 0 bases, with 17 bases separating them. The CDR3 totals 17 residues. Germline CDR1 is SGHRS and CDR2 is YFSETQ. As DNA, the CDR3 is TGCGCCAGCAGCGTTGGGCAGGGGTTGTCCTCTGGAAACACCATATATTTT. As protein: CASSVGQGLSSGNTIYF.

The gene calls are TRBV30 and TRBJ1-3; possibly TRBD1 for D (6 bases). V lost 5 bases, J lost 7 bases, and 9 bases lay in between. The germline V gene has CDR1 GTSNPN and CDR2 SVGIG (reference sequence). The CDR3 runs to 11 residues. Written as DNA, the CDR3 is TGTGCCTGGGCTACAGGGAACACCATATATTTT. The encoded protein is CAWATGNTIYF.

The V call is TRBV19, the J call TRBJ1-5; TRBD1 agrees at 8 bases. Germline V lookup: CDR1 LNHDA, CDR2 SQIVND (reference sequence). The CDR3 runs 14 residues. The V gene end was trimmed by 5 bases and the J gene end by 5 bases; junction bases not matched to a gene: 5. The CDR3 DNA reads TGTGCCAGTAGTCCGGGACAGGATTATCAGCCCCAGCATTTT. Protein sequence: CASSPGQDYQPQHF. The whole variable domain, remainder taken from reference TRBV19 and TRBJ1-5, is DGGITQSPKYLFRKEGQNVTLSCEQNLNHDAMYWYRQDPGQGLRLIYYSQIVNDFQKGDIAEGYSVSREKKESFPLTVTSAQKNPTAFYLCASSPGQDYQPQHFGDGTRLSIL.

The chain recombines TRBV6-5 with TRBJ1-1, with 8 bases that match TRBD1. This CDR3 has 13 amino acids. Germline lookup yields CDR1 MNHEY and CDR2 SVGAGI. The V gene end was trimmed by 6 bases and the J gene end by 9 bases; junction bases not matched to a gene: 9. CDR3 in DNA: TGTGCCAGCAGAGGCACCGGGACAGGACAAGCTTTCTTT. The encoded protein is CASRGTGTGQAFF.

The chain couples TRBV25-1 to TRBJ1-1; D uncertain. Trimming took off 0 bases at V and 4 bases at J, with 9 bases between the two ends. The CDR3 is 14 amino acids. The germline CDR1 and CDR2 sequences are MGHDK and SYGVNS. This CDR3 is CASSEYLGSTEAFF. The CDR3 DNA reads TGTGCCAGCAGTGAATATCTCGGGTCCACTGAAGCTTTCTTT.

The chain joins TRBV12-3 or TRBV12-4 to TRBJ2-1, with 7 bases fitting TRBD1. The CDR3 consists of 12 residues. The J segment lost 9 bases and the V segment lost 5 bases, leaving 4 bases of the junction unmatched. The CDR3 coding sequence is TGTGCCAGCAGTCCCAACAGGGGTGAGCAGTTCTTC. Translated: CASSPNRGEQFF.

The rearrangement uses TRBV12-5 and TRBJ2-3; maybe TRBD1 (6 bases). V dropped 5 bases and J dropped 8 bases, with 11 bases sitting between them. This CDR3 contains 12 residues. Per germline, CDR1 LGHNT and CDR2 FRNRAP. CDR3 sequence: CASGPEGGTQYF. DNA for the CDR3: TGTGCTAGTGGTCCGGAAGGGGGTACGCAGTATTTT.

This chain connects TRBV28 to TRBJ1-4; maybe TRBD1 (6 bases). V was pared by 1 base and J by 0 bases, with 9 bases between. The germline gives CDR1 MDHEN, CDR2 SYDVKM. There are 16 residues in the CDR3. The CDR3 region is CASSLSTGATNEKLFF. The CDR3 DNA sequence: TGTGCCAGCAGTTTATCGACAGGTGCAACTAATGAAAAACTGTTTTTT.

The rearrangement links TRBV5-1 to TRBJ2-5, with 8 bases matching TRBD1. The CDR3 is made up of 16 amino acids. Trimming took 4 bases from V and 4 from J; bases not matched to a gene: 12. The germline V gene has CDR1 SGHRS and CDR2 YFSETQ. DNA for the CDR3: TGCGCCAGCAGCACCCTGGACCAGGGGGCAGTAGAGACCCAGTACTTC. It specifies CASSTLDQGAVETQYF.